Below, 22 T cell receptor beta chains from the same sample are listed, as sequenced in a study of regulatory dendritic cells for organ transplantation (dated by TCRdb to about 2017). For these receptors, no antigen is known. Sorted T cell subsets were CFSE-labeled and co-cultured for 4 to 5 days with allogeneic regulatory or mature dendritic cells at a 1:10 DC:T ratio. Library prep was done by the immunoSEQ multiplex PCR assay. Here the immuneACCESS table is served through TCRdb, limited to in-frame sequences with V and J called. Missing clones are a known gap in these copies; in checked studies unresolved V genes cover under half, and the rest lacks a known reason. A total of approximately 12,000 clones appear in this sample, 60% to 80% of them only once. Of the sample, about 1% falls within the top ten clones. Sequenced: naive CD8+ T cells from blood cultured with regulatory dendritic cells. Per the publication, the cell subset or site label means: CD45RA+ naive T cells. The source of these receptors is a human donor in good health.

The chain couples TRBV4-2 to TRBJ2-4, with 9 bases aligning to TRBD2. Per the germline V gene, CDR1 is LGHNA and CDR2 is YNFKEQ. V lost 3 bases and J lost 0; bases outside the gene matches: 12. This CDR3 spans 19 amino acids. CDR3 coding DNA: TGTGCCAGCAGCCACGACATGGAGCTAGCGGGGATAGCCAAAAACATTCAGTACTTC. It encodes CASSHDMELAGIAKNIQYF.

The J gene is TRBJ2-7, the V gene TRBV18, with D uncertain. V was cut by 2 bases and J by 5 bases, with 16 bases left in between. The CDR3 is made up of 15 amino acids. Germline CDR1 KGHSH, CDR2 LQKENI. CDR3 in amino acids: CASSPGTEEPHEQYF. In nucleotides, the CDR3 is TGTGCCAGCTCACCAGGAACTGAGGAGCCCCACGAGCAGTACTTC.

The V gene is TRBV4-3, the J gene TRBJ2-5; 11 nucleotides match TRBD2. CDR3 length: 15 residues. Germline V lookup: CDR1 LGHNA, CDR2 YSLEER. V was clipped by 4 bases and J by 1 base; unmatched bases: 2. CDR3 DNA sequence: TGCGCCAGCAGCCTTGGGACTAGCGGCCAAGAGACCCAGTACTTC. Translated: CASSLGTSGQETQYF.

This rearrangement joins TRBV7-3 to TRBJ1-6; D remains unclear. Deletions cut 0 bases from V and 0 bases from J, with 6 bases between. Germline-derived CDR1 and CDR2 are SGHTA and FQGTGA. The CDR3 has 16 amino acids. The CDR3 nucleotides are TGTGCCAGCAGCTTAACGGGGAGCTCCTATAATTCACCCCTCCACTTT. Residues: CASSLTGSSYNSPLHF.

The chain is built from TRBV5-6 and TRBJ2-3, with TRBD2 as a possible D gene (6 bases). This CDR3 spans 16 amino acids. The germline V gene encodes CDR1 SGHDT and CDR2 YYEEEE. The V end lost 1 base, the J end lost 3 bases, and 15 bases lay between the germline ends. CDR3 loop: CASSLNRDSWTDTQYF. The CDR3 DNA reads as TGTGCCAGCAGCTTGAACCGGGACTCATGGACAGATACGCAGTATTTT.

The chain links TRBV7-9 to TRBJ2-5; weak D call: TRBD2 (6 bases). The CDR3 runs 14 residues. Between the trimmed V and J ends, which lost 5 bases and 2 bases, there was a span of 12 bases. Germline V gene lookup returns CDR1 SEHNR and CDR2 FQNEAQ (reference sequence). CDR3 nucleotides: TGTGCCAGCAGCCTCCCCGGAGGGCAAGAGACCCAGTACTTC. Its protein is CASSLPGGQETQYF.

The chain combines TRBV7-9 with TRBJ2-1; 9 bases are a match to TRBD2. Germline CDR1 SEHNR, CDR2 FQNEAQ (reference sequence). Trimming at V came to 5 bases and at J to 7 bases, leaving 9 bases not matched to a gene. The CDR3 is 15 residues long. The chain's CDR3 is CASSLARGGLNEQFF. The CDR3, as DNA: TGTGCCAGCAGCCTTGCGCGGGGGGGCCTTAATGAGCAGTTCTTC.

This clone was detected once. This chain links TRBV6-5 with TRBJ2-7; D not resolved. The CDR3 has 15 residues. Trimming removed 0 bases from V and 0 bases from J, with 9 bases in between. Germline-derived CDR1 and CDR2 are MNHEY and SVGAGI. DNA for the CDR3: TGTGCCAGCAGTTACTCCGGTTCGAGCTCCTACGAGCAGTACTTC. Protein product: CASSYSGSSSYEQYF.

V usage is TRBV6-5 and J usage is TRBJ1-2; 9 positions match TRBD1. CDR1 MNHEY and CDR2 SVGAGI come from the germline V gene. CDR3 length: 14 amino acids. The junction had 6 bases not matched to a gene; V was cut back by 5 bases and J by 5 bases. This chain's CDR3 is CASSPGQGLYGYTF. DNA for the CDR3: TGTGCCAGCAGTCCGGGACAGGGTCTTTATGGCTACACCTTC.

The V call is TRBV6-5, the J call TRBJ2-1, with D perhaps matching TRBD2 (6 bases). Germline CDR1 MNHEY, CDR2 SVGAGI. V dropped 0 bases and J dropped 5 bases, with 11 bases sitting between them. CDR3 size: 15 residues. The CDR3 is CASSYSGLANNEQFF. Written as DNA, the CDR3 is TGTGCCAGCAGTTACTCTGGGCTAGCGAACAATGAGCAGTTCTTC.

This clone was recorded once. This chain joins TRBV7-9 and TRBJ1-6; D is ambiguous. Trimming left V 5 bases short and J 6 bases short, with 14 bases between. From germline, CDR1 is SEHNR and CDR2 FQNEAQ (reference sequence). CDR3 length equals 15 residues. The CDR3 coding sequence is TGTGCCAGCAGCCCTGTCGGGGTAGGTAATTCACCCCTCCACTTT. Translating it yields CASSPVGVGNSPLHF.

The chain has TRBV29-1 and TRBJ2-5, with D possibly being TRBD1 (6 bases). Trimming took off 3 bases at V and 5 bases at J, with 13 bases between the two ends. The CDR3 has 13 amino acids. The germline CDR1 and CDR2 sequences are SQVTM and ANQGSEA. The DNA of the CDR3 is TGCAGCGTTGAGCCAGGGGATTTGGAGACCCAGTACTTC. Translated, it gives CSVEPGDLETQYF. Together with reference TRBV29-1 and TRBJ2-5, the CDR3 gives the full variable domain: SAVISQKPSRDICQRGTSLTIQCQVDSQVTMMFWYRQQPGQSLTLIATANQGSEATYESGFVIDKFPISRPNLTFSTLTVSNMSPEDSSIYLCSVEPGDLETQYFGPGTRLLVL.

This clone was recorded a few times. The V and J genes are TRBV7-2 and TRBJ1-4, with unresolved D. Germline CDR1 reads SGHTA; CDR2 reads FQGNSA. The CDR3 has 15 amino acids. Trimming left V 0 bases short and J 7 bases short, with 12 bases between. In nucleotides, the CDR3 is TGTGCCAGCAGCTTAGCGCGGGGTTATGGTGAAAAACTGTTTTTT. Its protein is CASSLARGYGEKLFF. Full variable domain (missing parts from reference TRBV7-2 and TRBJ1-4): GAGVSQSPSNKVTEKGKDVELRCDPISGHTALYWYRQSLGQGLEFLIYFQGNSAPDKSGLPSDRFSAERTGGSVSTLTIQRTQQEDSAVYLCASSLARGYGEKLFFGSGTQLSVL.

V is TRBV19 and J is TRBJ1-2, with 11 bases lining up with TRBD1. Trimming took 3 bases from V and 4 from J; bases not matched to a gene: 4. Per the germline V gene, CDR1 is LNHDA and CDR2 is SQIVND (reference sequence). The CDR3 is 15 amino acids. The CDR3: CASSIGTGGAYGYTF. The CDR3 DNA follows: TGTGCCAGTAGTATCGGGACAGGGGGAGCCTATGGCTACACCTTC.

The chain uses TRBV19 and TRBJ1-4; no firm D call. The germline gives CDR1 LNHDA, CDR2 SQIVND (reference sequence). The CDR3 spans 15 residues. V lost 4 bases and J 3 bases, leaving 12 bases between the germline ends. CDR3 amino acids: CASSTRTISNEKLFF. The CDR3 coding sequence is TGTGCCAGTAGTACTAGAACTATTTCTAATGAAAAACTGTTTTTT.

In DNA form, the CDR3 reads TGTGCCAGCAGCCAAGATCTTTCTAGCGCGAGCTCCTACGAGCAGTACTTC. Encoded protein: CASSQDLSSASSYEQYF. The V call is TRBV4-2, the J call TRBJ2-7; TRBD2 is a possible D gene (6 bases). Trimming took off 0 bases at V and 0 bases at J, with 15 bases between the two ends. The CDR3 loop spans 17 amino acids. Germline lookup yields CDR1 LGHNA and CDR2 YNFKEQ.

The rearrangement joins TRBV13 to TRBJ2-1; 7 positions agree with TRBD1. Germline assignment: CDR1 PRHDT and CDR2 FYEKMQ (reference sequence). The V segment lost 5 bases and the J segment 7 bases; nucleotides outside the gene matches: 5. The CDR3 runs to 13 residues. Written as DNA, the CDR3 is TGTGCCAGCAGCGCCGGACAGGAGAATGAGCAGTTCTTC. It translates to CASSAGQENEQFF. Full variable domain (rest looked up from reference TRBV13 and TRBJ2-1): AAGVIQSPRHLIKEKRETATLKCYPIPRHDTVYWYQQGPGQDPQFLISFYEKMQSDKGSIPDRFSAQQFSDYHSELNMSSLELGDSALYFCASSAGQENEQFFGPGTRLTVL.

J is TRBJ2-1 and V is TRBV9; 10 bases agree with TRBD2. Per germline, CDR1 SGDLS and CDR2 YYNGEE. With V trimmed by 4 bases and J by 7 bases, 8 bases remained unmatched. The CDR3 covers 15 residues. CDR3 amino acids: CASSSSGGLRNEQFF. Written as DNA, the CDR3 is TGTGCCAGCAGCTCTAGCGGGGGCCTTAGAAATGAGCAGTTCTTC. Based on the CDR3 plus reference TRBV9 and TRBJ2-1, the full variable domain is DSGVTQTPKHLITATGQRVTLRCSPRSGDLSVYWYQQSLDQGLQFLIQYYNGEERAKGNILERFSAQQFPDLHSELNLSSLELGDSALYFCASSSSGGLRNEQFFGPGTRLTVL.

This sequence joins TRBV27 and TRBJ2-7, with TRBD2 identical over 8 bases. Per germline, CDR1 MNHEY and CDR2 SMNVEV (reference sequence). Trimming cost V 11 bases and J 0 bases; bases outside gene matches: 9. The CDR3 has 14 residues. The CDR3 loop reads CAVRAGGFSYEQYF. The CDR3 nucleotides read TGTGCCGTTAGGGCGGGGGGCTTCTCCTACGAGCAGTACTTC.

This rearrangement joins TRBV12-5 to TRBJ1-1; D is uncertain. The CDR3 sequence is 11 residues long. V was shortened by 1 base and J by 8 bases, with 5 bases between the two germline ends. Germline V gene sequence: CDR1 LGHNT, CDR2 FRNRAP. CDR3 DNA sequence: TGTGCTAGTGGTTTGGGAGCAGAAGCTTTCTTT. Translation: CASGLGAEAFF.

The chain uses TRBV19 and TRBJ2-7, with a tentative D call TRBD1 (5 bases). Germline CDR1 and CDR2: LNHDA and SQIVND (reference sequence). CDR3 size: 12 residues. V shed 3 bases and J shed 2 bases, with 5 bases lying between them. In nucleotides, the CDR3 is TGTGCCAGTAGTATGACAGCCTACGAGCAGTACTTC. Encoded protein: CASSMTAYEQYF.

The chain recombines TRBV6-1 with TRBJ2-4; D gene ambiguous. The CDR3 runs 15 residues. V was pared by 6 bases and J by 7 bases, with 19 bases between. Germline V CDR1 and CDR2: MNHNS, SASEGT. CDR3 in DNA: TGTGCCAGCAGAGGTACCTTGAACACCGGGAACATTCAGTACTTC. Amino acids: CASRGTLNTGNIQYF.